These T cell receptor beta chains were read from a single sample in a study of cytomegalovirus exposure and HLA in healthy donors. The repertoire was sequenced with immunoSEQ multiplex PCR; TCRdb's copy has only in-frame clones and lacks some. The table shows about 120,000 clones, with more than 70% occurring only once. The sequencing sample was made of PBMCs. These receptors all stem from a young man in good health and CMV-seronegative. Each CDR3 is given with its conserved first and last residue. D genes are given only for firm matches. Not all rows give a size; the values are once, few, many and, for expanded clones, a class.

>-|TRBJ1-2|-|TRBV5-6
CASSLTSRLYGYTF
TGTGCCAGCAGCTTGACTTCCAGGTTGTATGGCTACACCTTC
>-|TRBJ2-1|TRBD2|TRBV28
CASSFGPAGGTFNEQFF
TGTGCCAGCAGTTTTGGTCCAGCGGGGGGAACCTTCAATGAGCAGTTCTTC
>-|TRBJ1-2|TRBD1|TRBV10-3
CAISESTTGGSHYGYTF
TGTGCCATCAGTGAGTCGACGACAGGGGGGAGCCACTATGGCTACACCTTC
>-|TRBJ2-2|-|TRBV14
CASSQVRTVVGGELFF
TGTGCCAGCAGCCAAGTTCGGACAGTCGTTGGCGGGGAGCTGTTTTTT
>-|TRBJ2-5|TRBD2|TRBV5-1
CASSLAAGTSGEETQYF
TGCGCCAGCAGCTTGGCCGCTGGGACTAGCGGGGAAGAGACCCAGTACTTC
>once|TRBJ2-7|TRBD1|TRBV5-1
CASSPRAGGFRYEQYF
TGCGCCAGCAGCCCCAGGGCAGGGGGCTTTAGGTACGAGCAGTACTTC
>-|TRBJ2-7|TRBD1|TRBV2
CARLDRDSYEQYF
TGTGCCAGGTTGGACAGGGATTCCTACGAGCAGTACTTC
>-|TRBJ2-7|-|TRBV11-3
CASSLDGRYEQYF
TGTGCCAGCAGCTTAGATGGCAGGTACGAGCAGTACTTC
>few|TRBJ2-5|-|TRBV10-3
CAISDGGALGETQYF
TGTGCCATCAGTGATGGGGGGGCCCTAGGAGAGACCCAGTACTTC
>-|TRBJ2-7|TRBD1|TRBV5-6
CASSLLGQGYEQYF
TGTGCCAGCAGCTTGCTCGGACAGGGCTACGAGCAGTACTTC
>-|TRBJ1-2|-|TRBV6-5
CASSALVLGYTF
TGTGCCAGCAGTGCGTTGGTCTTAGGCTACACCTTC
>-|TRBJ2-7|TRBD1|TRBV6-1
CASSGQGDEQYF
TGTGCCAGCAGTGGACAGGGGGACGAGCAGTACTTC
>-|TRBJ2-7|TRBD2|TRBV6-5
CASSYGSGGASYEQYF
TGTGCCAGCAGTTACGGTAGCGGGGGGGCGTCCTACGAGCAGTACTTC
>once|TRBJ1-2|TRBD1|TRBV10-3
CAINIGTANYGYTF
TGTGCCATCAATATAGGGACAGCTAACTATGGCTACACCTTC
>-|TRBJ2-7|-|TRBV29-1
CSVSIGSEQYF
TGCAGCGTCTCCATCGGTTCCGAGCAGTACTTC
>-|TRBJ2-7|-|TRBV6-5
CASSYAAYTYEQYF
TGTGCCAGCAGTTACGCGGCTTATACCTACGAGCAGTACTTC
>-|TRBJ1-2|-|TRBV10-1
CASSEVPGLGYTF
TGCGCCAGCAGTGAAGTCCCAGGGCTTGGCTACACCTTC
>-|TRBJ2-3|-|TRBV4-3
CASSRRVTDTQYF
TGCGCCAGCAGTCGCAGGGTAACAGATACGCAGTATTTT
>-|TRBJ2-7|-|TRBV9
CASSVGPGLYEQYF
TGTGCCAGCAGCGTAGGCCCGGGTCTCTACGAGCAGTACTTC
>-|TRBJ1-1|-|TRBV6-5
CASSYFGVENTEAFF
TGTGCCAGCAGTTACTTCGGGGTAGAAAACACTGAAGCTTTCTTT
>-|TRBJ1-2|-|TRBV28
CASGRGDYGYTF
TGTGCCAGTGGAAGGGGGGACTACGGCTACACCTTC
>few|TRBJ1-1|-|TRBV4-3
CASSRGLLGEAFF
TGCGCCAGCAGCCGGGGACTTCTGGGTGAAGCTTTCTTT
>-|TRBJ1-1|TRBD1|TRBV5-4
CASSLGTGVNTEAFF
TGTGCCAGCAGCTTGGGGACAGGGGTTAACACTGAAGCTTTCTTT
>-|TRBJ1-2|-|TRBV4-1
CASSLKTDFNYGYTF
TGCGCCAGCAGCCTTAAAACAGATTTCAACTATGGCTACACCTTC
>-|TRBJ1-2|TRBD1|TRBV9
CASSWTGENYGYTF
TGTGCCAGCAGCTGGACAGGCGAAAACTATGGCTACACCTTC
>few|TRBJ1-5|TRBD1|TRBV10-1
CASTPGQDDSNQPQHF
TGCGCCAGCACCCCCGGACAGGACGATAGCAATCAGCCCCAGCATTTT
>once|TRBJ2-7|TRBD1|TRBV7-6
CASSPRDRYYEQYF
TGTGCCAGCAGCCCCCGGGACAGATACTACGAGCAGTACTTC
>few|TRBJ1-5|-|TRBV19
CAGGLGGQPQHF
TGTGCCGGAGGACTAGGCGGACAGCCCCAGCATTTT
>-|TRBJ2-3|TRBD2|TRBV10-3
CAISDSGASTDTQYF
TGTGCCATCAGTGATAGCGGGGCAAGCACAGATACGCAGTATTTT
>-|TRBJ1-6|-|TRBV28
CATMGHLNSPLHF
TGTGCCACCATGGGACATTTAAATTCACCCCTCCACTTT
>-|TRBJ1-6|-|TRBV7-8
CATQPRISSYNSPLHF
TGTGCCACCCAACCCAGGATAAGCTCCTATAATTCACCCCTCCACTTT
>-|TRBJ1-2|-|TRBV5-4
CASSLGGDGYTF
TGTGCCAGCAGCCTGGGGGGGGATGGCTACACCTTC
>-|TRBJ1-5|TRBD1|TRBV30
CAWSLRGGGQPQHF
TGTGCCTGGAGCCTTCGAGGGGGCGGCCAGCCCCAGCATTTT
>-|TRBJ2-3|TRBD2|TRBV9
CASSEGLAGLTTDTQYF
TGTGCCAGCAGCGAAGGACTAGCGGGCCTTACCACAGATACGCAGTATTTT
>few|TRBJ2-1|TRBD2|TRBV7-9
CASSASGGSSYNEQFF
TGTGCCAGCAGCGCGTCCGGGGGGAGCTCCTACAATGAGCAGTTCTTC
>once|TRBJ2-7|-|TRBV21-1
CASSHKRDRGRGGYEQYF
TGTGCCAGCAGCCATAAGCGGGACAGGGGGCGAGGTGGATACGAGCAGTACTTC
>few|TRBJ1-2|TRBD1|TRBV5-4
CASSKLMTGISGYTF
TGTGCCAGCTCGAAACTTATGACAGGGATCTCTGGCTACACCTTC
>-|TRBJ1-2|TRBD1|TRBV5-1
CASSFTGARDGYTF
TGCGCCAGCAGCTTTACAGGGGCAAGGGATGGCTACACCTTC
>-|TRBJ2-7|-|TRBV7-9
CSSSLASGQFYEQYF
TGTTCCAGCAGCTTAGCGTCCGGACAATTTTACGAGCAGTACTTC
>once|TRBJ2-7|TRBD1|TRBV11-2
CASSQERTGPGYF
TGTGCCAGCAGTCAAGAGCGGACAGGGCCAGGGTACTTC
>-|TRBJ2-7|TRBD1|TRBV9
CAGRSDRGTGQYF
TGTGCCGGACGGTCGGACAGGGGTACCGGGCAGTACTTC
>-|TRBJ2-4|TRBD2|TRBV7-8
CASAPGTSGGEIF
TGTGCCAGCGCCCCCGGGACTAGCGGGGGGGAGATTTTC
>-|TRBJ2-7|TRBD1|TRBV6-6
CASSSRDRAVHEQYF
TGTGCCAGCAGTTCCAGGGACAGGGCAGTCCACGAGCAGTACTTC
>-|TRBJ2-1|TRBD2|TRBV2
CASSDGLAGNEQFF
TGTGCCAGCAGTGATGGGCTAGCGGGCAATGAGCAGTTCTTC
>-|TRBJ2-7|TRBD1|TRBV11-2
CASSTNRGPPSSYEQYF
TGTGCCAGCAGCACAAACAGGGGGCCCCCTTCCTCCTACGAGCAGTACTTC
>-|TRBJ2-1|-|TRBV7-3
CASSLTYSGYNEQFF
TGTGCCAGCAGCTTAACGTATTCAGGATACAATGAGCAGTTCTTC
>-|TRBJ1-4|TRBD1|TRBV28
CASSFRDRGATNEKLFF
TGTGCCAGCAGCTTCCGGGACAGGGGTGCAACTAATGAAAAACTGTTTTTT
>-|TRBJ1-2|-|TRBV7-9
CASSVPGGRGYTF
TGTGCCAGCAGTGTCCCGGGAGGGAGGGGCTACACCTTC